This passage covers 20 T cell receptor beta chains from one sample sequenced in a study of T cell responses to AZD1222 COVID-19 vaccine. The data were produced by immunoSEQ multiplex PCR, yet TCRdb's version contains in-frame clones alone and is incomplete. The sample contains around 100,000 clones, approximately 89% of which appear only once. The material was peripheral blood, obtained on day 0 of AZD1222 vaccination. Every receptor here comes from an adult in good health.

This clone was seen just once. The V and J genes are TRBV6-2 or TRBV6-3 and TRBJ2-1; 8 bases map to TRBD2. The CDR3 totals 14 residues. CDR1 is MNHEY, CDR2 SVGEGT, per germline. J gave up 0 bases and V 5 bases, and 0 bases lay outside the gene matches. The CDR3 sequence: CASSAGGSYNEQFF. The CDR3, as DNA: TGTGCCAGCAGTGCGGGAGGCTCCTACAATGAGCAGTTCTTC.

This rearrangement joins TRBV27 to TRBJ1-3; no firm D call. The germline V gene encodes CDR1 MNHEY and CDR2 SMNVEV (reference sequence). The CDR3 sequence is 14 residues long. Deletions cut 7 bases from V and 3 bases from J, with 13 bases between. CDR3 sequence (DNA): TGTGCCAGCAAAACTTCAGGAGGTGGAAACACCATATATTTT. It encodes CASKTSGGGNTIYF.

V is TRBV7-6 and J is TRBJ2-4; D is perhaps TRBD1 or TRBD2 (7 bases each). CDR3 size: 15 residues. V dropped 6 bases and J dropped 5 bases, with 17 bases sitting between them. Germline loops: CDR1 SGHVS, CDR2 FNYEAQ. DNA of the CDR3: TGTGCCAGCAGTTCAGGGGGGGGAGGACAAAACATTCAGTACTTC. Residues: CASSSGGGGQNIQYF.

The chain joins TRBV27 to TRBJ2-7, with 7 bases that match TRBD2. The CDR3 spans 15 residues. Losses at the gene ends were 5 bases for V and 7 bases for J; bases not matched to a gene: 14. From germline, CDR1 is MNHEY and CDR2 SMNVEV (reference sequence). The CDR3 sequence: CASSRSGTAGGEQYF. CDR3 nucleotide sequence: TGTGCCAGCAGTCGCAGCGGGACGGCTGGCGGGGAGCAGTACTTC.

This clone showed up just once. In nucleotides, the CDR3 is TGTGCCACCAGTGATTCTTTGAGCATTCGGCCTGGAAACACCATATATTTT. It translates to CATSDSLSIRPGNTIYF. The rearrangement joins TRBV24-1 to TRBJ1-3; D remains ambiguous. Germline V lookup: CDR1 KGHDR, CDR2 SFDVKD. Trimming removed 2 bases at V and 2 bases at J, with 15 bases between. CDR3 length: 17 residues.

The chain couples TRBV7-2 to TRBJ2-1; 9 nucleotides align to TRBD1. The germline V gene encodes CDR1 SGHTA and CDR2 FQGNSA. The CDR3 contains 15 residues. Germline trimming cut 5 bases from V and 5 bases from J; bases unmatched to any gene: 7. The DNA of the CDR3 is TGTGCCAGCAGCGCGGGACAGGGTTGGAACAATGAGCAGTTCTTC. Its translation: CASSAGQGWNNEQFF.

This clone was observed a handful of times. The CDR3 DNA reads TGTGCCAGCAGCTCCGTAGCGGACCCCTACGAGCAGTACTTC. Translating gives CASSSVADPYEQYF. This sequence joins TRBV7-2 and TRBJ2-7; a possible D gene is TRBD2 (6 bases). This CDR3 region has 14 residues. The V gene's germline CDR1 is SGHTA and CDR2 FQGNSA. The V and J ends lost 4 bases and 2 bases respectively, with 12 bases between them. Full variable domain (outside the CDR3, taken from reference TRBV7-2 and TRBJ2-7): GAGVSQSPSNKVTEKGKDVELRCDPISGHTALYWYRQSLGQGLEFLIYFQGNSAPDKSGLPSDRFSAERTGGSVSTLTIQRTQQEDSAVYLCASSSVADPYEQYFGPGTRLTVT.

This chain links TRBV30 with TRBJ1-5; the D is unclear. V lost 3 bases, J lost 0 bases, and 9 bases lay in between. Germline assignment: CDR1 GTSNPN and CDR2 SVGIG (reference sequence). The CDR3 covers 14 residues. The CDR3 nucleotides read TGTGCCTGGAGGGGAGTGGGTAGCAATCAGCCCCAGCATTTT. Translation: CAWRGVGSNQPQHF.

As concerns this clone: Other nucleotide sequences in the sample specify the same CDR3. The V gene is TRBV28, the J gene TRBJ1-5, with 10 positions matching TRBD1. The V gene's germline CDR1 is MDHEN and CDR2 SYDVKM. CDR3 length: 14 residues. The junction had 4 bases not matched to a gene; V was cut back by 7 bases and J by 4 bases. CDR3: CASTDRGRNQPQHF. The CDR3 DNA reads as TGTGCCAGCACCGACAGGGGGCGGAATCAGCCCCAGCATTTT.

This chain joins TRBV29-1 and TRBJ1-3, with D maybe TRBD1 (5 bases). The V and J ends lost 4 bases and 5 bases respectively, with 12 bases between them. Germline lookup yields CDR1 SQVTM and CDR2 ANQGSEA. This CDR3 has 13 amino acids. The CDR3 loop is CSVGGTSRNTIYF. CDR3 coding DNA: TGCAGCGTTGGAGGGACCAGCCGAAACACCATATATTTT.

The genes are TRBV27 and TRBJ1-3; D ambiguous. Trimming took 7 bases from V and 0 from J, leaving 7 bases between them. From germline, CDR1 is MNHEY and CDR2 SMNVEV (reference sequence). The CDR3 is made up of 13 amino acids. CDR3 sequence reads: CASKPFSGNTIYF. The CDR3 bases are TGTGCCAGCAAGCCCTTCTCTGGAAACACCATATATTTT.

Regarding this clone: The identical CDR3 is also encoded by other nucleotide sequences in the sample. The rearrangement links TRBV6-5 to TRBJ1-6, with TRBD1 as a possible D gene (5 bases). Per germline, CDR1 MNHEY and CDR2 SVGAGI. This CDR3 has 15 residues. The germline V and J ends were trimmed by 7 bases and 6 bases, with 16 bases remaining between them. The CDR3 region has the DNA TGTGCCAGCACTCGGCTTGGGACGGGTAATTCACCCCTCCACTTT. Translating gives CASTRLGTGNSPLHF.

The CDR3 loop reads CAWNRAPGGENTQYF. CDR3 coding DNA: TGTGCCTGGAATCGCGCCCCGGGGGGCGAAAATACGCAGTATTTT. The chain recombines TRBV30 with TRBJ2-3, with D tentatively TRBD2 (7 bases). Germline values: CDR1 GTSNPN, CDR2 SVGIG (reference sequence). This CDR3 has 15 amino acids. V was clipped by 4 bases and J by 7 bases, with 21 bases between them.

J is TRBJ1-1 and V is TRBV7-9; 8 nucleotides match TRBD1. After removal of 5 bases from V and 5 bases from J, the junction contained 10 bases not matched to a gene. CDR1 SEHNR and CDR2 FQNEAQ come from the germline V gene (reference sequence). This CDR3 has 15 residues. The CDR3 sequence is CASSKQITGGTEAFF. CDR3 nucleotides: TGTGCCAGCAGCAAACAGATCACAGGGGGAACTGAAGCTTTCTTT.

This clone was seen a single time. This sequence joins TRBV11-3 and TRBJ2-2; the D gene is possibly TRBD1 (6 bases). Per germline, CDR1 SGHNT and CDR2 YENEEA. This CDR3 has 15 residues. With 5 bases removed from V and 1 base from J, the gap between germline ends came to 11 bases. DNA for the CDR3: TGTGCCAGCAGCGTAGGACAGTTGAACACCGGGGAGCTGTTTTTT. This translates into CASSVGQLNTGELFF.

The chain combines TRBV28 with TRBJ2-7; D assignment may be TRBD1 or TRBD2 (5 bases each). The CDR3 has 13 residues. The V end was cut by 3 bases, the J end by 4 bases, with 10 bases between. Per germline, CDR1 MDHEN and CDR2 SYDVKM. The CDR3, as DNA: TGTGCCAGCAGTTTCATTGGGGGTTACGAGCAGTACTTC. This encodes CASSFIGGYEQYF.

In this sample, this clone turned up once. The chain carries TRBV10-3 and TRBJ2-7; tentatively, D is TRBD1 or TRBD2 (5 bases each). The length of the CDR3 is 17 residues. From germline, CDR1 is ENHRY and CDR2 SYGVKD. Trimming stripped 6 bases from V and 0 bases from J, with 21 bases between. The CDR3 nucleotides are TGTGCCATCAGCCACAAAATCCGGGACCCCAGCTCCTACGAGCAGTACTTC. It specifies CAISHKIRDPSSYEQYF.

The V and J genes are TRBV15 and TRBJ1-5, with D possibly TRBD1 on 6 matching bases. CDR1 is LNHNV and CDR2 is YYDKDF in the germline V gene (reference sequence). The CDR3 has 17 amino acids. Deletions cut 0 bases from V and 7 bases from J, with 19 bases between. The CDR3 loop reads CATSRDRTGQMWQPQHF. The CDR3 nucleotides are TGTGCCACCAGCAGAGATAGAACGGGACAAATGTGGCAGCCCCAGCATTTT.

The rearrangement joins TRBV2 to TRBJ2-1; D not resolved. Germline CDR1 is SNHLY and CDR2 is FYNNEI. V shed 6 bases and J shed 6 bases, with 9 bases lying between them. The CDR3 contains 12 residues. CDR3 nucleotide sequence: TGTGCCAGCAGCCCCAATCGCAATGAGCAGTTCTTC. The encoded protein is CASSPNRNEQFF. Combining the CDR3 with reference TRBV2 and TRBJ2-1 gives the whole variable domain EPEVTQTPSHQVTQMGQEVILRCVPISNHLYFYWYRQILGQKVEFLVSFYNNEISEKSEIFDDQFSVERPDGSNFTLKIRSTKLEDSAMYFCASSPNRNEQFFGPGTRLTVL.

The chain couples TRBV20-1 to TRBJ2-3; TRBD2 matches at 8 bases. The CDR3 is 11 amino acids. The germline V gene has CDR1 DFQATT and CDR2 SNEGSKA (reference sequence). V was clipped by 3 bases and J by 10 bases; unmatched bases: 3. The CDR3 DNA reads as TGCAGTGCTAGGAAACTAGCGGCGCAGTATTTT. Translated, it gives CSARKLAAQYF.